This TCR beta chain was sequenced in a study of blood T cell repertoires in COVID-19. V shed 4 bases and J 6 bases; nucleotides not matched to a gene: 7. The CDR3 sequence is 17 residues long. Germline V gives CDR1 MNHEY, CDR2 SVGEGT. Measured with immunoSEQ multiplex PCR; TCRdb has only the in-frame clones, and not every one. Of 100,000 to 150,000 clones in the sample, around nine tenths were seen once. The sequence derives from a woman of 80 years or more with acute or convalescent COVID-19. Material for sequencing was peripheral blood. The chain links TRBV6-2 or TRBV6-3 to TRBJ2-2; 14 positions match TRBD2. CDR3 sequence: CASSSRLAGGQSGELFF. CDR3 DNA sequence: TGTGCCAGCAGTTCAAGACTAGCGGGGGGGCAGTCCGGGGAGCTGTTTTTT.